This TCR beta chain was sequenced during a study of T-cell reconstitution after alpha-beta-depleted transplantation in children. General study findings and limits: The study reportedly traced alpha-beta T cells about two months after transplant to several hundred expanded graft clones. Newly generated T cells supplied most T-cell counts and diversity one year post-transplant.

The length of the CDR3 is 19 residues. Germline V gene sequence: CDR1 MNHEY, CDR2 SMNVEV (reference sequence). V lost 9 bases, J lost 3 bases, and 17 bases stayed unmatched. Molecular barcoding with unique molecular identifiers was used for the TCRbeta library. TCRdb itself ran the PCR reads through MiXCR, one entry per CDR3 protein. The sample has some 840,000 distinct CDR3 sequences; roughly 15% are singletons. On this clonotype itself: The antigen remains undetermined.

The clonotype comes from a male patient between 5 and 17 years old who had a stem cell transplant for acute lymphoblastic leukemia, so the T cells may come from the graft donor. The specimen was PBMCs, mostly from graft donor cells, collected 360 days after TCRalphabeta/CD19-depleted stem cell transplant. The chain joins TRBV27 to TRBJ2-2; 12 nucleotides agree with TRBD1. The CDR3 DNA reads TGTGCCAGATCACCCTGGGGGGACAGGGGGCGCGTGGACACCGGGGAGCTGTTTTTT. This codes for CARSPWGDRGRVDTGELFF.